The sample holds one count of the clone carrying this TCR beta chain. As yet, its antigen is unknown. The assay was immunoSEQ multiplex PCR, and TCRdb's table has in-frame clones only and misses some. In the table there are approximately 130,000 clones, just over 90% of which are singletons. This sample is part of a study of graft-versus-host responses after intestinal transplantation. This specimen consisted of unstimulated CD4+ T cells sorted from spleen or lymph node cells, obtained before intestinal transplant. The clonotype originates from a human donor who received an intestinal transplant.

The CDR3 nucleotides are TGCGCCAGCAGCTCGACGGGACTTGTAAATTCACCCCTCCACTTT. Translation gives CASSSTGLVNSPLHF. The V gene is TRBV5-1, the J gene TRBJ1-6; possibly TRBD1 for D (5 bases). V gave up 3 bases and J gave up 7 bases, with 14 bases separating them. The length of the CDR3 is 15 residues. The V gene's germline CDR1 is SGHRS and CDR2 YFSETQ. The whole variable domain, filled in from reference TRBV5-1 and TRBJ1-6, reads KAGVTQTPRYLIKTRGQQVTLSCSPISGHRSVSWYQQTPGQGLQFLFEYFSETQRNKGNFPGRFSGRQFSNSRSEMNVSTLELGDSALYLCASSSTGLVNSPLHFGNGTRLTVT.